This T cell receptor beta chain was sequenced for a study of PD-1 blockade in classical Hodgkin lymphoma. Study in general: With a 2-week interval, patients received intravenous nivolumab at 3 mg/kg. Study outcomes and limitations: A significant rise in TCR diversity was seen by C4D1 for CD4+ cells but not for CD8+ cells.

Notes on this clone: Its antigen is currently unknown.

Sequenced by immunoSEQ multiplex PCR; TCRdb stores in-frame clones only, minus some. The table has about 10,000 clones, about 78% seen once; the top ten hold under 30%. The germline V and J ends were trimmed by 7 bases and 4 bases, with 14 bases remaining between them. Germline CDR1 is MNHNS and CDR2 is SASEGT. This CDR3 is built from 14 residues. Every patient relapsed after autologous stem cell transplantation, and brentuximab vedotin exposure varied. The specimen was peripheral blood mononuclear cells (PBMCs), collected at baseline. The sequence was obtained from a human donor with classical Hodgkin lymphoma. This chain connects TRBV6-1 to TRBJ1-5; D gene unclear. The CDR3 is CASTWVGGNQPQHF. CDR3 bases: TGTGCCAGCACCTGGGTGGGTGGTAATCAGCCCCAGCATTTT.